The source of this T cell receptor (beta chain) is a study of T cells expressing NK-cell markers. Study summary: Researchers got TCR beta repertoires out of sorted CD3+CD56+NKG2C+, CD3+CD56+NKG2C- and CD3+CD56-NKG2C+ T cells.

TCR beta cDNA was generated via 5'RACE template switching incorporating UMIs. TCRdb re-called the 5' RACE reads; every CDR3 protein appears as one record, without DNA. The table lists about 460,000 distinct CDR3 sequences. Whole-study findings and limits: These clonotypes, the leaders elsewhere, also led the CD3+CD56-NKG2C+ fraction in a handful of donors.

With respect to this clonotype: No antigen is known for it.

The CDR3 totals 14 residues. CDR1 is LNHDA, CDR2 SQIVND, per germline (reference sequence). The sample comprised blood T cells: a sorted CD56 or NKG2C T cell subset, CD4+ or CD8+ T cells, or bulk PBMC T cells (not recorded which). The TCR sequence derives from a woman aged 50 to 60 in good health. This chain links TRBV19 with TRBJ2-1; TCRdb outputs TRBD1, but without DNA this stays unchecked. Here the CDR3 reads CASRTAYSYNEQFF.